Shown below are 25 T cell receptor beta chains from a single sample sequenced in a study of CD8 T cells in ankylosing spondylitis. Points from the study as a whole: Characteristic of ankylosing spondylitis blood, it appeared, was a TCR beta motif comprising roughly eight highly homologous variants.

TCRdb re-called the 5' RACE reads with MiXCR, one entry per CDR3 protein. This table has 200,000 to 250,000 distinct CDR3 sequences, more than 5.5% appearing once. Their antigens remain unidentified. The specimen was blood, either unsorted or a sorted T cell fraction (not recorded which). These receptors were collected from a male donor with ankylosing spondylitis.

This clonotype was seen at least ten times. The chain carries TRBV12-3 or TRBV12-4 and TRBJ2-7, with D possibly called TRBD1 or TRBD2 (6 bases each). The ends were cut back, 1 base at V and 12 bases at J, with 19 bases in the middle. CDR3 length: 14 amino acids. CDR3 region: CASSLVGRGPLLYF. The CDR3 coding sequence is TGTGCCAGCAGTTTAGTCGGTCGGGGGCCTTTATTGTACTTC.

The table lists this clonotype with many counts. The rearrangement uses TRBV3-1 and TRBJ2-7; TRBD1 matches 8 bases. Germline CDR1 LGHDT, CDR2 YNNKEL (reference sequence). The CDR3 spans 14 residues. The junction had 2 bases not matched to a gene; V was cut back by 1 base and J by 3 bases. DNA of the CDR3: TGTGCCAGCAGCCAAGGGACAGGGTACTACGAGCAGTACTTC. This sequence encodes CASSQGTGYYEQYF.

This clonotype was observed at least ten times. The chain links TRBV11-2 to TRBJ2-1; D gene unclear. Germline V gene lookup returns CDR1 SGHAT and CDR2 FQNNGV. CDR3 length: 16 amino acids. The V gene lost 2 bases and the J gene lost 0 bases, with 11 bases spanning the gap. The CDR3 sequence is CASSLLTISSYNEQFF. CDR3 in DNA: TGTGCCAGCAGCTTACTAACAATCAGCTCCTACAATGAGCAGTTCTTC.

This clonotype was observed at least ten times. V and J are TRBV2 and TRBJ2-1; D is unresolved. This CDR3 contains 12 residues. Looked up from germline, CDR1 is SNHLY and CDR2 is FYNNEI. V was trimmed by 10 bases and J by 5 bases, leaving 12 bases between them. The CDR3, as DNA: TGTGCCACCCCCGACTGGGACAATGAGCAGTTCTTC. Amino acid sequence: CATPDWDNEQFF.

There are many counts of this clonotype. This chain connects TRBV5-6 to TRBJ2-7, with a possible D match to TRBD2 (6 bases). The germline CDR1 and CDR2 sequences are SGHDT and YYEEEE. This CDR3 region has 15 residues. Trimming stripped 4 bases from V and 6 bases from J, with 20 bases between. CDR3 amino acids: CASSNKPGGYGEQYF. The DNA of the CDR3 is TGTGCCAGCAGCAACAAACCCGGGGGTTACGGCGAGCAGTACTTC. Together with reference TRBV5-6 and TRBJ2-7, the CDR3 gives the full variable domain: DAGVTQSPTHLIKTRGQQVTLRCSPKSGHDTVSWYQQALGQGPQFIFQYYEEEERQRGNFPDRFSGHQFPNYSSELNVNALLLGDSALYLCASSNKPGGYGEQYFGPGTRLTVT.

Ten or more counts support this clonotype. The rearrangement links TRBV20-1 to TRBJ2-3, with TRBD1 matching 9 bases. Germline V CDR1 and CDR2: DFQATT, SNEGSKA (reference sequence). The junction had 19 bases not matched to a gene; V was cut back by 5 bases and J by 1 base. This CDR3 is 19 amino acids long. This chain's CDR3 is CSAFVRDREKLSGTDTQYF. The CDR3 region has the DNA TGCAGTGCTTTTGTCCGGGACAGGGAAAAGCTGAGCGGCACAGATACGCAGTATTTT.

This clonotype was seen repeatedly, ten times or more. This rearrangement joins TRBV7-9 to TRBJ2-1; possibly TRBD2 for D (6 bases). V lost 1 base and J 13 bases, leaving 11 bases between the germline ends. The CDR3 is 12 amino acids. The germline CDR1 and CDR2 sequences are SEHNR and FQNEAQ (reference sequence). CDR3 nucleotides: TGTGCCAGCAGCTTAGTATCGCGGGAACAGTTCTTC. It specifies CASSLVSREQFF.

The chain couples TRBV4-2 to TRBJ2-5, with TRBD2 matching 8 bases. The CDR3 length is 16 residues. Looked up from germline, CDR1 is LGHNA and CDR2 is YNFKEQ. V lost 4 bases, J lost 2 bases, and 9 bases stayed unmatched. The CDR3 here is CASSPYGGGGQETQYF. The CDR3 DNA follows: TGTGCCAGCAGCCCATACGGGGGGGGAGGTCAAGAGACCCAGTACTTC.

This clonotype has ten or more counts. The rearrangement uses TRBV7-8 and TRBJ1-5; tentative D call: TRBD1 (5 bases). With 1 base removed from V and 1 base from J, the gap between germline ends came to 11 bases. The CDR3 has 16 amino acids. Germline values: CDR1 SGHVS, CDR2 FQNEAQ. The CDR3 DNA sequence: TGTGCCAGCAGCTTAGGGGGGGGAGGGAGCAATCAGCCCCAGCATTTT. Its translation is CASSLGGGGSNQPQHF.

This clonotype has a count of ten or more. This chain joins TRBV3-1 and TRBJ2-7; 7 bases align to TRBD1. CDR1 is LGHDT, CDR2 YNNKEL, per germline (reference sequence). The CDR3 covers 14 residues. V shed 3 bases, J shed 3 bases, and the junction held 5 bases outside the gene matches. CDR3 sequence reads: CASSQGDSLYEQYF. The CDR3, as DNA: TGTGCCAGCAGCCAGGGGGACAGCCTCTACGAGCAGTACTTC.

This clonotype was detected only a few times. The chain joins TRBV9 to TRBJ1-3; D gene unclear. The CDR3 spans 15 residues. Per the germline V gene, CDR1 is SGDLS and CDR2 is YYNGEE. The V end was cut by 3 bases, the J end by 0 bases, with 10 bases between. CDR3 bases: TGTGCCAGCAGCGGATCGACCGACTCTGGAAACACCATATATTTT. Protein product: CASSGSTDSGNTIYF.

This clonotype was recorded at least ten times. The gene calls are TRBV20-1 and TRBJ2-3, with TRBD1 matching 12 bases. CDR3 size: 16 residues. Germline CDR1 is DFQATT and CDR2 is SNEGSKA (reference sequence). V dropped 0 bases and J dropped 4; count of bases not matched to a gene: 5. CDR3 amino acids: CSARDRDRGLADTQYF. CDR3 bases: TGCAGTGCTAGAGATCGGGACAGGGGGCTGGCAGATACGCAGTATTTT.

The V gene is TRBV27, the J gene TRBJ2-7; no firm D call. In germline, CDR1 is MNHEY, CDR2 SMNVEV (reference sequence). This CDR3 is 14 amino acids long. Trimming pared 5 bases from V and 3 bases from J, leaving 14 bases between. Here the CDR3 DNA reads TGTGCCAGCAGTCTGCAGGCCTATAACTACGAGCAGTACTTC. Its protein is CASSLQAYNYEQYF.

This clonotype was observed at least ten times. The CDR3 reads CASRLIQGMEEKLFF. The CDR3 DNA follows: TGTGCCAGCAGGCTTATCCAGGGGATGGAGGAAAAACTGTTTTTT. The chain employs TRBV28 and TRBJ1-4; the D gene is possibly TRBD1 (6 bases). This CDR3 comprises 15 residues. V gave up 6 bases and J gave up 8 bases, with 19 bases separating them. The germline V gene has CDR1 MDHEN and CDR2 SYDVKM.

This clonotype has ten or more counts. J is TRBJ2-1 and V is TRBV6-1; 12 nucleotides match TRBD2. The trim removed 5 bases at V and 2 bases at J, leaving 4 bases unmatched. This CDR3 contains 16 residues. Germline-derived CDR1 and CDR2 are MNHNS and SASEGT. The CDR3: CASSPLAGGTYNEQFF. CDR3 nucleotides: TGTGCCAGCAGTCCACTAGCGGGGGGCACCTACAATGAGCAGTTCTTC.

This clonotype turned up a few times. The chain carries TRBV20-1 and TRBJ1-1, with 7 bases lining up with TRBD1. The CDR3 has 12 amino acids. The V gene's germline CDR1 is DFQATT and CDR2 SNEGSKA (reference sequence). V lost 6 bases to trimming and J lost 7 bases; unmatched junction nucleotides: 8. The CDR3 region is CSARDSRYEAFF. The CDR3 coding sequence is TGCAGTGCACGGGACAGTCGATATGAAGCTTTCTTT.

At least ten counts were recorded for this clonotype. This chain connects TRBV12-3 or TRBV12-4 to TRBJ2-1; 9 bases agree with TRBD2. There are 14 residues in the CDR3. Trimming removed 3 bases from V and 6 bases from J; junction bases left unmatched: 3. The CDR3 DNA reads as TGTGCCAGCAGTTTCGCGGGGGGGTTCAATGAGCAGTTCTTC. Translated: CASSFAGGFNEQFF.

This clonotype was picked up many times. V and J are TRBV7-6 and TRBJ2-1; D ambiguous. The CDR3 has 12 amino acids. The V end lost 3 bases, the J end lost 8 bases, and 8 bases lay between the germline ends. The germline V gene encodes CDR1 SGHVS and CDR2 FNYEAQ. The CDR3 nucleotides are TGTGCCAGCAGCTTTCGAAAGGATGAGCAGTTCTTC. Its protein product is CASSFRKDEQFF. Complete variable domain (other parts from reference TRBV7-6 and TRBJ2-1): GAGVSQSPRYKVTKRGQDVALRCDPISGHVSLYWYRQALGQGPEFLTYFNYEAQQDKSGLPNDRFSAERPEGSISTLTIQRTEQRDSAMYRCASSFRKDEQFFGPGTRLTVL.

The genes are TRBV2 and TRBJ2-6; 7 bases align to TRBD1. V lost 6 bases and J lost 0; bases outside the gene matches: 11. The CDR3 covers 18 residues. Germline CDR1 reads SNHLY; CDR2 reads FYNNEI. DNA for the CDR3: TGTGCCAGCAGCCTGGACAGGACTGCCTACTCTGGGGCCAACGTCCTGACTTTC. Residues: CASSLDRTAYSGANVLTF.

This clonotype has at least ten counts. This chain connects TRBV27 to TRBJ1-2; 7 nucleotides agree with TRBD1. CDR3 size: 16 residues. In germline, CDR1 is MNHEY, CDR2 SMNVEV (reference sequence). V was pared by 5 bases and J by 3 bases, with 12 bases of the junction left unmatched. The CDR3 loop is CASSLGPGTDDYGYTF. CDR3 nucleotides: TGTGCCAGCAGTCTAGGGCCCGGGACAGACGACTATGGCTACACCTTC.

In this sample, this clonotype turned up many times. The chain employs TRBV4-3 and TRBJ2-1, with 10 bases that match TRBD1. The CDR3 is 15 residues long. J lost 4 bases, V lost 5 bases, and 5 bases had no gene match. Germline V gene sequence: CDR1 LGHNA, CDR2 YSLEER. CDR3 protein: CASSGGTGDYNEQFF. Here the CDR3 DNA reads TGCGCCAGCAGCGGTGGGACAGGGGATTACAATGAGCAGTTCTTC.

This clonotype was counted many times. The V and J genes are TRBV9 and TRBJ1-2, with D perhaps TRBD1 (5 bases). CDR1 and CDR2 (germline): SGDLS, YYNGEE. The V gene lost 0 bases and the J gene lost 5 bases, with 8 bases spanning the gap. This CDR3 is 13 amino acids long. This chain's CDR3 is CASSVGQKYGYTF. In nucleotides, the CDR3 is TGTGCCAGCAGCGTAGGACAGAAATATGGCTACACCTTC.

V is TRBV7-6 and J is TRBJ1-5; D might be TRBD1 (5 bases). V was clipped by 2 bases and J by 4 bases, with 12 bases between them. The CDR3 length is 15 residues. Germline CDR1 is SGHVS and CDR2 is FNYEAQ. CDR3 coding DNA: TGTGCCAGCAGCTTATCAGGGAACTCTAATCAGCCCCAGCATTTT. Protein product: CASSLSGNSNQPQHF.

This clonotype showed up many times. CDR3 protein: CASSQEKGGGEQYF. The CDR3 DNA reads TGCGCCAGCAGCCAGGAAAAAGGCGGGGGAGAGCAGTACTTC. This chain uses TRBV4-3 with TRBJ2-7; 7 bases map to TRBD2. The CDR3 consists of 14 residues. With 3 bases clipped from V and 7 bases from J, the junction kept 9 bases outside the gene matches. Germline-derived CDR1 and CDR2 are LGHNA and YSLEER.

This chain joins TRBV27 and TRBJ1-5; D may be TRBD1 (5 bases). This CDR3 is built from 14 residues. Deletions cut 6 bases from V and 3 bases from J, with 12 bases between. From germline, CDR1 is MNHEY and CDR2 SMNVEV (reference sequence). The CDR3 DNA sequence: TGTGCCAGCAGCCAATGGGGGGTCAATCAGCCCCAGCATTTT. As protein: CASSQWGVNQPQHF.